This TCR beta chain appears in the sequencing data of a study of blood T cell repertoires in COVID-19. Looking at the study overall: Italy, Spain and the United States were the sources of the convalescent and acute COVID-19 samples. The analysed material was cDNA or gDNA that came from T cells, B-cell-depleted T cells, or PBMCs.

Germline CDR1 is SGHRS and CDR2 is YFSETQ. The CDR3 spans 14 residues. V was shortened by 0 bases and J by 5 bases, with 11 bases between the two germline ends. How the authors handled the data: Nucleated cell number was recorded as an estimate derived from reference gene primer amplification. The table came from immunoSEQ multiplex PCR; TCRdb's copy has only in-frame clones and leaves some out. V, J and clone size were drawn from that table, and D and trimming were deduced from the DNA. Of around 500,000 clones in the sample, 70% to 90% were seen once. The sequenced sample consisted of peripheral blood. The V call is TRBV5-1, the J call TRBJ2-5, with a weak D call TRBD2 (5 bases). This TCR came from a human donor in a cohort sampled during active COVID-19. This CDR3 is CASSLGLSEETQYF. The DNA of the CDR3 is TGCGCCAGCAGCTTGGGACTATCGGAGGAGACCCAGTACTTC.